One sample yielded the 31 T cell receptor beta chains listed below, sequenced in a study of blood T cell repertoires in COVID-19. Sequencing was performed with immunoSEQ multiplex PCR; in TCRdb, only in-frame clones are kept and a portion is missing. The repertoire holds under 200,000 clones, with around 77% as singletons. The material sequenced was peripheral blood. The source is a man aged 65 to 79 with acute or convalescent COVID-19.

The CDR3 nucleotides read TGCAGTGCTAGTCTTAGCGTGAGGGAGACCCAGTACTTC. Residues: CSASLSVRETQYF. V is TRBV20-1 and J is TRBJ2-5, with a weak D call TRBD2 (5 bases). V was pared by 3 bases and J by 5 bases, with 13 bases between. The germline V gene encodes CDR1 DFQATT and CDR2 SNEGSKA (reference sequence). CDR3 length: 13 residues.

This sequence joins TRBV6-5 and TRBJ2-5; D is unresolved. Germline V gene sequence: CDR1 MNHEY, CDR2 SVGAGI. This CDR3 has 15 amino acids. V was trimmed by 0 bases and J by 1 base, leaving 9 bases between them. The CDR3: CASSYSILAQETQYF. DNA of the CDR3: TGTGCCAGCAGTTACTCGATTTTGGCCCAAGAGACCCAGTACTTC.

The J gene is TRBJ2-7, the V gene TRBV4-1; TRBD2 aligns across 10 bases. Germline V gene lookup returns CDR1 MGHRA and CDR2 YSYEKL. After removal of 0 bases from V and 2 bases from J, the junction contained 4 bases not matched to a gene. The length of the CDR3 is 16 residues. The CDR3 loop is CASSQEASGGAYEQYF. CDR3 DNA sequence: TGCGCCAGCAGCCAAGAGGCTAGCGGGGGAGCCTACGAGCAGTACTTC.

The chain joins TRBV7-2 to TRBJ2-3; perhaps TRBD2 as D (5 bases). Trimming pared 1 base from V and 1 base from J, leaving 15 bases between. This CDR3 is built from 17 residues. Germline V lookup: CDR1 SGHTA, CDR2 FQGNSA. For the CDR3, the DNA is TGTGCCAGCAGCTTAGTGGGTCCCGGGAAAGGCACAGATACGCAGTATTTT. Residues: CASSLVGPGKGTDTQYF.

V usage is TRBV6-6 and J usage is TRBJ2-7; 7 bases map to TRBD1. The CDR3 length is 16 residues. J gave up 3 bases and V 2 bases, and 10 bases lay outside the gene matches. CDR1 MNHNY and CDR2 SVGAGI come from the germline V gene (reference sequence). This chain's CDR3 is CASSYGDRTDYYEQYF. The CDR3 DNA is TGTGCCAGCAGTTACGGGGACAGAACCGATTACTACGAGCAGTACTTC.

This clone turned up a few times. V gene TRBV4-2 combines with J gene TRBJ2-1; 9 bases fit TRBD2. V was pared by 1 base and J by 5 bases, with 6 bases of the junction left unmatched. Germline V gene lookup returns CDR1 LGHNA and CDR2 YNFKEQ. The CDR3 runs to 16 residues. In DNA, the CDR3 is TGTGCCAGCAGCCAAGTAGGCGGGAGGGCCAACAATGAGCAGTTCTTC. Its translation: CASSQVGGRANNEQFF.

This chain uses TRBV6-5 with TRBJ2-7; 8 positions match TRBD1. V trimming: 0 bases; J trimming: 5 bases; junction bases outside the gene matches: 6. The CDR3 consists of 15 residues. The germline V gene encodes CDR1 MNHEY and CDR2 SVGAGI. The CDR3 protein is CASSYSWTGTDEQYF. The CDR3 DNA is TGTGCCAGCAGTTACTCTTGGACAGGGACGGACGAGCAGTACTTC.

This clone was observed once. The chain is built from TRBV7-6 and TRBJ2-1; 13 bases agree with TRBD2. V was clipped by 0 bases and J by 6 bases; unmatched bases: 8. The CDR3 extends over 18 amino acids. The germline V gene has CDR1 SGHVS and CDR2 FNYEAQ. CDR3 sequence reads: CASSLAVVTSGRANEQFF. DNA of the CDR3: TGTGCCAGCAGCTTAGCGGTAGTAACTAGCGGGAGGGCCAATGAGCAGTTCTTC.

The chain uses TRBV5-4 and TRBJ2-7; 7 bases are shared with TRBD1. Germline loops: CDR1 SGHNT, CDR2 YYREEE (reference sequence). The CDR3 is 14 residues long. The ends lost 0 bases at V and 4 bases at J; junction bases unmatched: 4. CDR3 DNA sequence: TGTGCCAGCAGCTTGGAAGGGGGCTTATACGAGCAGTACTTC. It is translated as CASSLEGGLYEQYF. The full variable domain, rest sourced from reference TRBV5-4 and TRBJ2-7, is ETGVTQSPTHLIKTRGQQVTLRCSSQSGHNTVSWYQQALGQGPQFIFQYYREEENGRGNFPPRFSGLQFPNYSSELNVNALELDDSALYLCASSLEGGLYEQYFGPGTRLTVT.

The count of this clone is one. The CDR3 DNA reads TGTGCCAGCAGCCAACGCACAGGGGGCTACGAGCAGTACTTC. Its translation: CASSQRTGGYEQYF. The rearrangement joins TRBV3-1 (or the pseudogene TRBV3-2) to TRBJ2-7; TRBD1 matches at 8 bases. J lost 3 bases, V lost 2 bases, and 3 bases had no gene match. From germline, CDR1 is LGHDT and CDR2 YNNKEL (reference sequence). The CDR3 covers 14 residues.

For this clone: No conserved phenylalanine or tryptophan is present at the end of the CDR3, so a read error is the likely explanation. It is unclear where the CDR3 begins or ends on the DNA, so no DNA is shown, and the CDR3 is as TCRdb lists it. The CDR3 spells CASSYSGGFPSL. The chain joins TRBV6-5 to TRBJ1-2. The germline V gene encodes CDR1 MNHEY and CDR2 SVGAGI. The CDR3 contains 12 residues when both ends are counted.

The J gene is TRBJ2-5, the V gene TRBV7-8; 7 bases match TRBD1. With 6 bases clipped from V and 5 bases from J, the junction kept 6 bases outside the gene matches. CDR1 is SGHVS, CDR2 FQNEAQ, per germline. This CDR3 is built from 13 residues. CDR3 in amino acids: CASRLGGQETQYF. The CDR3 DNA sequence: TGTGCCAGCAGGCTAGGGGGCCAGGAGACCCAGTACTTC.

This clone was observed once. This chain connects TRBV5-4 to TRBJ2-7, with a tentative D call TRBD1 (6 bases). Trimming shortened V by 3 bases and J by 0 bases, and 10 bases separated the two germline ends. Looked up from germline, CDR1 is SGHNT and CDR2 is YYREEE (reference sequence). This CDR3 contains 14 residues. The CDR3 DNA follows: TGTGCCAGCAGCTCGGTGGACAGCTCCTACGAGCAGTACTTC. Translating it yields CASSSVDSSYEQYF. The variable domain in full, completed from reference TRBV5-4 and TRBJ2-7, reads ETGVTQSPTHLIKTRGQQVTLRCSSQSGHNTVSWYQQALGQGPQFIFQYYREEENGRGNFPPRFSGLQFPNYSSELNVNALELDDSALYLCASSSVDSSYEQYFGPGTRLTVT.

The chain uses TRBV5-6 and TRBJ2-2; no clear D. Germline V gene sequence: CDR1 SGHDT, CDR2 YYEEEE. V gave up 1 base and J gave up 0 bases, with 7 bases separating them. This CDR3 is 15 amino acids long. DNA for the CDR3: TGTGCCAGCAGCTTGCCGCAGTCGAACACCGGGGAGCTGTTTTTT. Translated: CASSLPQSNTGELFF.

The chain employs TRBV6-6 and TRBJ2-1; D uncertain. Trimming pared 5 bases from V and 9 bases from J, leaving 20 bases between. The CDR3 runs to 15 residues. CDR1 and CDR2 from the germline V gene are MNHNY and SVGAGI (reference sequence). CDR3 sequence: CASSRTSLDFTEQFF. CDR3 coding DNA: TGTGCCAGCAGTCGAACAAGTCTAGATTTTACTGAGCAGTTCTTC.

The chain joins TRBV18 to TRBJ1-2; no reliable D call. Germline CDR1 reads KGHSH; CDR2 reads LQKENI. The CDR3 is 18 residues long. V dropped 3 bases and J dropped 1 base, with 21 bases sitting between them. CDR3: CASSPSRRATGDNYGYTF. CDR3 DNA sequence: TGTGCCAGCTCACCCTCCCGTAGAGCCACCGGGGATAACTATGGCTACACCTTC.

Written as DNA, the CDR3 is TGTGCCAGCAGCCCCAACCAGGGTGAGCAGTTCTTC. It translates to CASSPNQGEQFF. This sequence joins TRBV7-9 and TRBJ2-1, with TRBD1 as a possible D gene (5 bases). The CDR3 has 12 amino acids. Germline CDR1 is SEHNR and CDR2 is FQNEAQ (reference sequence). V was pared by 5 bases and J by 9 bases, with 11 bases between.

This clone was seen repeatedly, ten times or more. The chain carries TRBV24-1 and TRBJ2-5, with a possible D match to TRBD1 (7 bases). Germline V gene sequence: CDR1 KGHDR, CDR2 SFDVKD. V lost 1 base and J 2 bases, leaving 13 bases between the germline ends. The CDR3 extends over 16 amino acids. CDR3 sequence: CATSDFGGGRQETQYF. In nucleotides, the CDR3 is TGTGCCACCAGTGATTTCGGAGGGGGCAGACAAGAGACCCAGTACTTC.

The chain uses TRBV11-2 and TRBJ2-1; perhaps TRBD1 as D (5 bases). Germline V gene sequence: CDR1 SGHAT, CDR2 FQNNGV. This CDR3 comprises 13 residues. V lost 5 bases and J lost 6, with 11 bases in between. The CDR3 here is CASSIGQVNEQFF. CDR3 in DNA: TGTGCCAGCAGCATTGGACAAGTCAATGAGCAGTTCTTC.

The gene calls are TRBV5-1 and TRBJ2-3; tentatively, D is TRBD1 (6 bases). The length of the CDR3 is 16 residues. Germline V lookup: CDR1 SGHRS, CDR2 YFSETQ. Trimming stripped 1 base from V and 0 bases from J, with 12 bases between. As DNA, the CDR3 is TGCGCCAGCAGCTTGCGGACAGCCACTAGCACAGATACGCAGTATTTT. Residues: CASSLRTATSTDTQYF.

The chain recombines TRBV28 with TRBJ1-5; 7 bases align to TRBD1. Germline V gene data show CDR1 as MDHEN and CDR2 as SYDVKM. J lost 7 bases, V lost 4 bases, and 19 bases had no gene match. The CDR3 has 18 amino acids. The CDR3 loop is CASSSEWRGQPFGQPQHF. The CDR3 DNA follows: TGTGCCAGCAGTTCAGAATGGCGGGGACAGCCCTTTGGGCAGCCCCAGCATTTT. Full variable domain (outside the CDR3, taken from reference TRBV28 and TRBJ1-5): DVKVTQSSRYLVKRTGEKVFLECVQDMDHENMFWYRQDPGLGLRLIYFSYDVKMKEKGDIPEGYSVSREKKERFSLILESASTNQTSMYLCASSSEWRGQPFGQPQHFGDGTRLSIL.

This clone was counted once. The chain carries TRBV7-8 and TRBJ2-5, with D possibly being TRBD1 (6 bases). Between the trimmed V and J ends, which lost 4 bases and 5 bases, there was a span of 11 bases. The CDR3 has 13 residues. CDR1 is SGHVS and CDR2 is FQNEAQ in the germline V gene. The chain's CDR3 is CASSSQGRETQYF. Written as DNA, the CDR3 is TGTGCCAGCAGCTCACAGGGAAGGGAGACCCAGTACTTC. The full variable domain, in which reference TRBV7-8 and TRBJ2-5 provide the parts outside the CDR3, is GAGVSQSPRYKVAKRGQDVALRCDPISGHVSLFWYQQALGQGPEFLTYFQNEAQLDKSGLPSDRFFAERPEGSVSTLKIQRTQQEDSAVYLCASSSQGRETQYFGPGTRLLVL.

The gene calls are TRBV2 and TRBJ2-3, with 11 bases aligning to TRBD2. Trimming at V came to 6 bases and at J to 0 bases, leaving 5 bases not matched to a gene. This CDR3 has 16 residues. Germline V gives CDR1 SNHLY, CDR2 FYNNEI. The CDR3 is CASRDIAGGSTDTQYF. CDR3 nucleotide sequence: TGTGCCAGCAGGGATATAGCGGGGGGGAGCACAGATACGCAGTATTTT.

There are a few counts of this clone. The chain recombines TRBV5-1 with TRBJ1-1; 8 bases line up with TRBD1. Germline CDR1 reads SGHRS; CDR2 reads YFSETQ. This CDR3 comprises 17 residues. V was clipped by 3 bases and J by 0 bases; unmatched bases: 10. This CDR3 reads CASSSTGVRGLNTEAFF. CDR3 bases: TGCGCCAGCAGCTCGACAGGGGTACGAGGACTGAACACTGAAGCTTTCTTT.

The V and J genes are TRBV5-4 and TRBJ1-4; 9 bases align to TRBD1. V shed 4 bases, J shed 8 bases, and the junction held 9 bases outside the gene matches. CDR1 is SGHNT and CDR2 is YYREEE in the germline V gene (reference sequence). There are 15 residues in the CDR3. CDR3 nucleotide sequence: TGTGCCAGCAGCCAAGGGGACAGGGCGGGGGAAAAACTGTTTTTT. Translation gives CASSQGDRAGEKLFF.

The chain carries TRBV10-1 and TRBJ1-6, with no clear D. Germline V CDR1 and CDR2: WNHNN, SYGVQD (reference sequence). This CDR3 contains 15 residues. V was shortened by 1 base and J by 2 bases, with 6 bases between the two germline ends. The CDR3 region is CASSECRAYNSPLHF. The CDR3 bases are TGCGCCAGCAGTGAGTGTAGAGCCTATAATTCACCCCTCCACTTT.

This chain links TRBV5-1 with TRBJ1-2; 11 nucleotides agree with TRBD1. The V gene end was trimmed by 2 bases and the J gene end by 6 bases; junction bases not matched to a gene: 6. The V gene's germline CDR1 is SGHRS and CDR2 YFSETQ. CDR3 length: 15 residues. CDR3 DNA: TGCGCCAGCAGCTTCAATGGACAGGGGGCGCATGGCTACACCTTC. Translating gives CASSFNGQGAHGYTF.

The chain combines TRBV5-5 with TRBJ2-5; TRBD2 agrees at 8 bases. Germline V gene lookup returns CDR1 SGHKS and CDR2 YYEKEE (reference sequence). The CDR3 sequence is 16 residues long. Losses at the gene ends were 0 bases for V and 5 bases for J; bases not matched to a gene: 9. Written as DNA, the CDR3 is TGTGCCAGCAGCTTGGAATTGGCGGGCGGGAGGGAGACCCAGTACTTC. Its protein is CASSLELAGGRETQYF. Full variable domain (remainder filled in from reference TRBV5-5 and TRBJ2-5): DAGVTQSPTHLIKTRGQQVTLRCSPISGHKSVSWYQQVLGQGPQFIFQYYEKEERGRGNFPDRFSARQFPNYSSELNVNALLLGDSALYLCASSLELAGGRETQYFGPGTRLLVL.

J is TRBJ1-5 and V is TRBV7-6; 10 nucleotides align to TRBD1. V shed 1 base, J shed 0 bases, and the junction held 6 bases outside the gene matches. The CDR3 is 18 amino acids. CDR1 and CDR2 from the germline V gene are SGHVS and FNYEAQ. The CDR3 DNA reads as TGTGCCAGCAGCTTAGGGGACAGGGGTGTTTATAGCAATCAGCCCCAGCATTTT. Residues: CASSLGDRGVYSNQPQHF.

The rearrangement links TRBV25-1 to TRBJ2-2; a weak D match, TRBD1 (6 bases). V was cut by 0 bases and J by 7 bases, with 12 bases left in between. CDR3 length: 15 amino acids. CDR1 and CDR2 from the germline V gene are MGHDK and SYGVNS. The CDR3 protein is CASSEYTRGGGELFF. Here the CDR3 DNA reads TGTGCCAGCAGTGAATATACCAGGGGTGGCGGGGAGCTGTTTTTT.

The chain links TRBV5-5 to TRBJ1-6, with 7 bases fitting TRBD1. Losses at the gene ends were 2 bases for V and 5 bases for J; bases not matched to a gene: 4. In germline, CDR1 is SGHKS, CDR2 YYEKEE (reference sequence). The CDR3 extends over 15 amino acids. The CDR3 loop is CASSFPDRDNSPLHF. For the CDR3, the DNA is TGTGCCAGCAGCTTCCCCGACAGGGATAATTCACCCCTCCACTTT.